This entry lists 23 T cell receptor beta chains sequenced from one sample in a study of tumor-infiltrating lymphocytes in localized non-small cell lung cancer. TCRdb keeps only in-frame clones here, not all; method: immunoSEQ multiplex PCR. This repertoire shows about 12,000 clones, less than 90% found once; its top ten account for 10% to 15%. The sequenced sample was lung tumor tissue. All receptors come from a human donor with non-small cell lung cancer.

The chain links TRBV7-9 to TRBJ1-2; D possibly corresponds to TRBD1 (5 bases). The CDR3 loop spans 15 amino acids. V was pared by 5 bases and J by 0 bases, with 13 bases between. Germline loops: CDR1 SEHNR, CDR2 FQNEAQ (reference sequence). In nucleotides, the CDR3 is TGTGCCAGCAGCCCCCCGGGCAGGGCTAACTATGGCTACACCTTC. Protein sequence: CASSPPGRANYGYTF.

The chain is built from TRBV19 and TRBJ1-6; no definite D call. This CDR3 has 17 residues. Per the germline V gene, CDR1 is LNHDA and CDR2 is SQIVND (reference sequence). The V and J ends lost 3 bases and 6 bases respectively, with 18 bases between them. CDR3 protein: CASSMGARSRSNSPLHF. In DNA form, the CDR3 reads TGTGCCAGTAGTATGGGAGCCAGATCGAGGTCTAATTCACCCCTCCACTTT.

The chain recombines TRBV6-5 with TRBJ1-1; D is possibly TRBD1 (6 bases). This CDR3 contains 13 residues. Trimming removed 6 bases at V and 5 bases at J, with 13 bases between. Looked up from germline, CDR1 is MNHEY and CDR2 is SVGAGI. CDR3 sequence reads: CASSDTGTTEAFF. As DNA, the CDR3 is TGTGCCAGCAGCGATACAGGGACTACTGAAGCTTTCTTT.

The sample holds one count of this clone. This chain links TRBV10-2 with TRBJ2-5, with TRBD2 matching over 8 bases. Germline V gene sequence: CDR1 WSHSY, CDR2 SAAADI. The junction had 18 bases not matched to a gene; V was cut back by 6 bases and J by 9 bases. The CDR3 spans 16 residues. CDR3 nucleotide sequence: TGCGCCAGCAGCCAAGTTTACTCAACAGGGCGGGGGGCCCAGTACTTC. Its translation: CASSQVYSTGRGAQYF.

The genes are TRBV6-1 and TRBJ2-3, with TRBD2 matching 9 bases. Trimming took 5 bases from V and 3 from J; bases not matched to a gene: 3. The CDR3 consists of 14 residues. The germline V gene encodes CDR1 MNHNS and CDR2 SASEGT. The CDR3 region has the DNA TGTGCCAGCAGTAGACTAGCGGAGACAGATACGCAGTATTTT. Encoded protein: CASSRLAETDTQYF.

The J gene is TRBJ1-1, the V gene TRBV19; D is ambiguous. The germline V and J ends were trimmed by 3 bases and 1 base, with 6 bases remaining between them. Germline V lookup: CDR1 LNHDA, CDR2 SQIVND (reference sequence). There are 13 residues in the CDR3. The CDR3 DNA follows: TGTGCCAGTAGTATCCGGGGGAACACTGAAGCTTTCTTT. It codes for CASSIRGNTEAFF.

This chain uses TRBV5-1 with TRBJ2-7; D is unresolved. Germline V CDR1 and CDR2: SGHRS, YFSETQ. V shed 3 bases and J shed 1 base, with 14 bases lying between them. This CDR3 has 15 residues. CDR3 sequence (DNA): TGCGCCAGCAGCTCCGGCCATCTGGGTTCCTACGAGCAGTACTTC. Protein product: CASSSGHLGSYEQYF.

This clone was observed a few times. CDR3 sequence reads: CASILDVGGNYEQYF. The CDR3 DNA sequence: TGTGCCAGCATTCTAGATGTTGGGGGGAACTACGAGCAGTACTTC. The chain recombines TRBV7-9 with TRBJ2-7; TRBD2 might be the D (6 bases). V was pared by 7 bases and J by 3 bases, with 19 bases between. CDR1 is SEHNR, CDR2 FQNEAQ, per germline (reference sequence). CDR3 length: 15 residues.

The CDR3 protein is CASRPTRGTNEKLFF. DNA for the CDR3: TGTGCCAGTAGGCCGACCAGGGGAACTAATGAAAAACTGTTTTTT. The chain uses TRBV19 and TRBJ1-4; tentatively, D is TRBD1 (6 bases). This CDR3 is built from 15 residues. The V and J ends lost 6 bases and 1 base respectively, with 12 bases between them. Germline V gene data show CDR1 as LNHDA and CDR2 as SQIVND (reference sequence).

This chain joins TRBV6-4 and TRBJ1-2, with TRBD1 as a possible D gene (5 bases). Germline CDR1 and CDR2: MRHNA and SNTAGT. V lost 6 bases, J lost 1 base, and 15 bases lay in between. The CDR3 is 15 residues long. CDR3 DNA: TGTGCCAGCAGACCGGGGCGCGGGGGTAACTATGGCTACACCTTC. Translated, it gives CASRPGRGGNYGYTF.

V gene TRBV7-8 combines with J gene TRBJ1-1, with D perhaps matching TRBD1 (5 bases). Trimming pared 3 bases from V and 3 bases from J, leaving 8 bases between. The CDR3 has 13 residues. Germline-derived CDR1 and CDR2 are SGHVS and FQNEAQ. CDR3 bases: TGTGCCAGCAGCTTCGAGGGGTACACTGAAGCTTTCTTT. It codes for CASSFEGYTEAFF.

This chain joins TRBV19 and TRBJ2-7; D is perhaps TRBD2 (7 bases). Trimming removed 3 bases at V and 7 bases at J, with 16 bases between. This CDR3 has 14 residues. Germline CDR1 and CDR2: LNHDA and SQIVND (reference sequence). CDR3 sequence reads: CASSMGAGAREQYF. The CDR3 coding sequence is TGTGCCAGTAGTATGGGGGCGGGGGCGCGGGAGCAGTACTTC. Full variable domain (outside the CDR3, taken from reference TRBV19 and TRBJ2-7): DGGITQSPKYLFRKEGQNVTLSCEQNLNHDAMYWYRQDPGQGLRLIYYSQIVNDFQKGDIAEGYSVSREKKESFPLTVTSAQKNPTAFYLCASSMGAGAREQYFGPGTRLTVT.

The CDR3 is CSVEDGTGGNQPQHF. CDR3 DNA: TGCAGCGTTGAAGATGGGACAGGGGGCAATCAGCCCCAGCATTTT. The rearrangement links TRBV29-1 to TRBJ1-5; 10 nucleotides align to TRBD1. From germline, CDR1 is SQVTM and CDR2 ANQGSEA. CDR3 length: 15 residues. V lost 0 bases and J lost 2; bases outside the gene matches: 1.

The chain carries TRBV5-1 and TRBJ2-3, with no clear D. Between the trimmed V and J ends, which lost 0 bases and 2 bases, there was a span of 13 bases. This CDR3 region has 16 residues. Germline values: CDR1 SGHRS, CDR2 YFSETQ. The CDR3 sequence: CASSLEVLGTTDTQYF. DNA for the CDR3: TGCGCCAGCAGCTTGGAGGTTCTGGGTACCACAGATACGCAGTATTTT.

This sequence joins TRBV11-2 and TRBJ1-5; D ambiguous. V lost 5 bases and J 0 bases, leaving 8 bases between the germline ends. The CDR3 sequence is 14 residues long. Germline CDR1 and CDR2: SGHAT and FQNNGV. CDR3 region: CASSLTDSNQPQHF. For the CDR3, the DNA is TGTGCCAGCAGCCTGACGGATAGCAATCAGCCCCAGCATTTT. Filled out from reference TRBV11-2 and TRBJ1-5, the complete variable domain reads EAGVAQSPRYKIIEKRQSVAFWCNPISGHATLYWYQQILGQGPKLLIQFQNNGVVDDSQLPKDRFSAERLKGVDSTLKIQPAKLEDSAVYLCASSLTDSNQPQHFGDGTRLSIL.

The chain employs TRBV27 and TRBJ2-1; no clear D gene. V was clipped by 4 bases and J by 12 bases, with 13 bases between them. CDR3 length: 12 residues. Per the germline V gene, CDR1 is MNHEY and CDR2 is SMNVEV (reference sequence). The CDR3 DNA reads TGTGCCAGCAGTTCACCTGTGGAAGTGCAGTTCTTC. It codes for CASSSPVEVQFF.

V is TRBV19 and J is TRBJ1-3, with D unresolved. This CDR3 spans 16 amino acids. The germline V gene has CDR1 LNHDA and CDR2 SQIVND (reference sequence). Trimming stripped 1 base from V and 0 bases from J, with 10 bases between. CDR3 in DNA: TGTGCCAGTAGTATAGGGGTGGCAGTCTCTGGAAACACCATATATTTT. Its translation: CASSIGVAVSGNTIYF.

This clone was detected only a few times. V and J are TRBV9 and TRBJ2-2; D remains unclear. This CDR3 has 15 amino acids. Trimming took off 4 bases at V and 5 bases at J, with 15 bases between the two ends. CDR1 SGDLS and CDR2 YYNGEE come from the germline V gene. The CDR3: CASSQSEHGTGELFF. The CDR3 region has the DNA TGTGCCAGCAGCCAATCTGAACACGGGACCGGGGAGCTGTTTTTT.

The J gene is TRBJ2-1, the V gene TRBV9, with 10 bases lining up with TRBD2. J was trimmed by 10 bases and V by 0 bases; bases with no gene match: 10. Per germline, CDR1 SGDLS and CDR2 YYNGEE. CDR3 length equals 16 residues. The CDR3 coding sequence is TGTGCCAGCAGCGTAGGATCAAGCGGGGGGGCAGAAGAGCAGTTCTTC. It translates to CASSVGSSGGAEEQFF.

This chain links TRBV11-1 with TRBJ1-1; 7 positions agree with TRBD1. Germline trimming cut 3 bases from V and 6 bases from J; bases unmatched to any gene: 7. Germline V CDR1 and CDR2: SGHAT, FQDESV (reference sequence). The CDR3 contains 14 residues. CDR3 sequence (DNA): TGTGCCAGCAGCTTGATCGGACAGGACCCTGAAGCTTTCTTT. Translated: CASSLIGQDPEAFF.

The chain carries TRBV16 and TRBJ2-6; D is tentatively TRBD1 or TRBD2 (6 bases each). This CDR3 has 19 residues. Trimming removed 4 bases from V and 0 bases from J, with 19 bases in between. Germline assignment: CDR1 KGHSY and CDR2 FQNENV. CDR3: CASSPLGGGLDSGANVLTF. In nucleotides, the CDR3 is TGTGCCAGCAGCCCTCTCGGTGGGGGGCTCGACTCTGGGGCCAACGTCCTGACTTTC.

The gene calls are TRBV19 and TRBJ1-2, with D possibly being TRBD1 (6 bases). The CDR3 has 17 amino acids. In germline, CDR1 is LNHDA, CDR2 SQIVND (reference sequence). Trimming removed 2 bases at V and 0 bases at J, with 16 bases between. CDR3 in DNA: TGTGCCAGTAGTATACCGGGGGCCAGGAGTTCTAACTATGGCTACACCTTC. Encoded protein: CASSIPGARSSNYGYTF.

The gene calls are TRBV4-2 and TRBJ2-3, with a weak D call TRBD2 (5 bases). Germline CDR1 LGHNA, CDR2 YNFKEQ. Between the trimmed V and J ends, which lost 4 bases and 4 bases, there was a span of 9 bases. This CDR3 is 13 amino acids long. CDR3 coding DNA: TGTGCCAGCAGCCGAGGACTCTCAGATACGCAGTATTTT. This codes for CASSRGLSDTQYF.